One and the same sample provided the 3 T cell receptor beta chains below, sequenced in a study of T-cell memory formation after mild COVID-19. One entry per CDR3 protein, called by TCRdb with MiXCR from the 5' RACE reads. The data show 350,000 to 400,000 distinct CDR3 sequences, around 21% seen once. Sample: PBMCs or a T cell subset sorted from them (not recorded which). The receptors originated from an adult woman who had mild COVID-19 (a few samples of this study predate the infection). Cell type and time point are not known.

There are a few counts of this clonotype. The chain couples TRBV7-7 to TRBJ2-7; TRBD1 or TRBD2 may be the D gene (5 bases each). CDR1 and CDR2 (germline): SSHAT, FNYEAQ (reference sequence). This CDR3 is 15 amino acids long. The V and J ends lost 6 bases and 3 bases respectively, with 18 bases between them. Here the CDR3 reads CASSPGQGDFYEQYF. The CDR3 DNA is TGTGCCAGCAGTCCGGGGCAGGGCGACTTCTACGAGCAGTACTTC.

This rearrangement joins TRBV7-6 to TRBJ1-6, with D unclear. CDR3 length: 14 amino acids. Trimming left V 1 base short and J 8 bases short, with 9 bases between. The germline V gene has CDR1 SGHVS and CDR2 FNYEAQ. CDR3 in DNA: TGTGCCAGCAGCTTAGGATTAGCGGATTCACCCCTCCACTTT. It yields the protein CASSLGLADSPLHF.

In its sample, this clonotype was seen a few times. V and J are TRBV3-1 and TRBJ2-1; TRBD2 matches at 8 bases. The germline gives CDR1 LGHDT, CDR2 YNNKEL (reference sequence). The ends lost 0 bases at V and 0 bases at J; junction bases unmatched: 4. The CDR3 sequence is 17 residues long. The CDR3 here is CASSQDTGGSSYNEQFF. In nucleotides, the CDR3 is TGTGCCAGCAGCCAAGATACGGGGGGGAGCTCCTACAATGAGCAGTTCTTC.